The subject of this entry is one TCR beta chain. Its specificity is unknown. This sample stems from a study of cytomegalovirus exposure and HLA in healthy donors. Study information: A data release that came early held approximately 92 million unique TCRs from HLA-typed donors.

Study conclusions and caveats: Earlier analysis yielded a pattern in which most TCR beta V segments were productive about 90% or about 30% of the time. The study assumed roughly uniform donor sequencing depth for presence/absence analyses. Later analysis demonstrated an association between a missense DCLRE1C variant and TCR beta V- and J-gene trimming.

60 Vbeta and 13 Jbeta primers were used in PCR. Sequenced by immunoSEQ multiplex PCR; TCRdb stores in-frame clones only, minus some. The table has around 130,000 clones, approximately 84% seen once. The sequence was obtained from a boy younger than 10 in good health and CMV-seronegative. Specimen: PBMCs.

CDR3: CARSPQGVTEAFF. CDR3 nucleotide sequence: TGTGCCAGAAGCCCACAGGGGGTCACTGAAGCTTTCTTT. The rearrangement links TRBV5-3 to TRBJ1-1; 8 bases map to TRBD1. TRBV5-3 is an ORF for which the function is uncertain. This CDR3 contains 13 residues. J gave up 4 bases and V 4 bases, and 3 bases lay outside the gene matches.